The 32 T cell receptor beta chains presented below share a single source sample, sequenced in a study of cytomegalovirus exposure and HLA in healthy donors (dated 2017 in TCRdb). The library was produced with the immunoSEQ multiplex PCR assay. The multiplex PCR relied on a mix of 60 forward primers for TCR Vbeta segments and 13 reverse primers for TCR Jbeta segments. TCRdb re-hosts the immuneACCESS table, in-frame sequences only. Its copies lack some clones; in the studies checked, an unresolved V gene accounts for under half of them, and the cause for the rest is not known. The sample yields about 130,000 clones; roughly 85% were counted once. Approximately 6.4% of the sample goes to the ten largest clones. Sequenced sample: PBMCs. The source is a woman aged 25 to 39 in good health and CMV-seropositive.

In the case of this clone: Other DNA sequences from this sample encode an identical CDR3 as well. This chain connects TRBV9 to TRBJ1-2; D uncertain. This CDR3 contains 13 residues. Trimming took off 0 bases at V and 1 base at J, with 4 bases between the two ends. CDR1 and CDR2 from the germline V gene are SGDLS and YYNGEE. CDR3 amino acids: CASSVGGNYGYTF. For the CDR3, the DNA is TGTGCCAGCAGCGTAGGAGGTAACTATGGCTACACCTTC.

The rearrangement links TRBV5-8 to TRBJ2-5, with D hard to call. The CDR3 loop spans 12 amino acids. V lost 0 bases and J 5 bases, leaving 5 bases between the germline ends. Per germline, CDR1 SGHTS and CDR2 YDEGEE. The CDR3: CASSLVSETQYF. Here the CDR3 DNA reads TGTGCCAGCAGCTTGGTGTCTGAGACCCAGTACTTC.

CDR3 coding DNA: TGTGCCAGCTCACCACAGGGACAGGGTCGCCCCTACGAGCAGTACTTC. It is translated as CASSPQGQGRPYEQYF. The chain combines TRBV18 with TRBJ2-7, with TRBD1 identical over 9 bases. V gave up 1 base and J gave up 2 bases; unmatched junction bases: 6. Germline lookup yields CDR1 KGHSH and CDR2 LQKENI. The CDR3 sequence is 16 residues long.

The chain is built from TRBV20-1 and TRBJ1-5, with D maybe TRBD1 (6 bases). V lost 3 bases and J lost 6, with 6 bases in between. The CDR3 has 11 residues. Germline V CDR1 and CDR2: DFQATT, SNEGSKA (reference sequence). The CDR3, as DNA: TGCAGTGCTAGCAGGGGTCAGCCCCAGCATTTT. Translating it yields CSASRGQPQHF.

The chain combines TRBV7-8 with TRBJ2-5; TRBD2 matches at 7 bases. In germline, CDR1 is SGHVS, CDR2 FQNEAQ. This CDR3 comprises 13 residues. V shed 3 bases, J shed 5 bases, and the junction held 3 bases outside the gene matches. CDR3 in DNA: TGTGCCAGCAGCTTGAGGCGGGGGGAGACCCAGTACTTC. Protein product: CASSLRRGETQYF.

This chain links TRBV6-1 with TRBJ2-1; 8 bases match TRBD1. Per the germline V gene, CDR1 is MNHNS and CDR2 is SASEGT. This CDR3 has 15 residues. Trimming cost V 7 bases and J 3 bases; bases outside gene matches: 8. CDR3 DNA: TGTGCCAGCAAGGCAGGGGGCCTCCGCTACAATGAGCAGTTCTTC. This translates into CASKAGGLRYNEQFF.

V is TRBV29-1 and J is TRBJ2-1; D is possibly TRBD2 (6 bases). Germline V gene lookup returns CDR1 SQVTM and CDR2 ANQGSEA. The germline V and J ends were trimmed by 1 base and 4 bases, with 17 bases remaining between them. This CDR3 has 16 residues. The CDR3 reads CSVEGLAGSAYNEQFF. The DNA of the CDR3 is TGCAGCGTTGAAGGACTGGCGGGATCCGCTTACAATGAGCAGTTCTTC.

The chain employs TRBV7-8 and TRBJ2-7; D is possibly TRBD1 (6 bases). V lost 0 bases and J 2 bases, leaving 11 bases between the germline ends. From germline, CDR1 is SGHVS and CDR2 FQNEAQ. This CDR3 comprises 15 residues. The CDR3 region is CASSLAGQGPYEQYF. The CDR3 region has the DNA TGTGCCAGCAGCTTAGCGGGACAAGGGCCCTACGAGCAGTACTTC. The full variable domain, in which reference TRBV7-8 and TRBJ2-7 provide the parts outside the CDR3, is GAGVSQSPRYKVAKRGQDVALRCDPISGHVSLFWYQQALGQGPEFLTYFQNEAQLDKSGLPSDRFFAERPEGSVSTLKIQRTQQEDSAVYLCASSLAGQGPYEQYFGPGTRLTVT.

The chain joins TRBV6-5 to TRBJ1-2, with TRBD1 identical over 7 bases. V trimming: 0 bases; J trimming: 9 bases; junction bases outside the gene matches: 13. The CDR3 has 16 amino acids. Germline assignment: CDR1 MNHEY and CDR2 SVGAGI. The chain's CDR3 is CASSYSYPGTAESYTF. CDR3 DNA: TGTGCCAGCAGTTACTCTTACCCCGGGACAGCTGAGAGCTACACCTTC.

The V gene is TRBV5-1, the J gene TRBJ2-5; possibly TRBD1 for D (6 bases). The CDR3 runs 14 residues. V dropped 2 bases and J dropped 0 bases, with 8 bases sitting between them. Per the germline V gene, CDR1 is SGHRS and CDR2 is YFSETQ. The CDR3 is CASSLGTHQETQYF. CDR3 nucleotides: TGCGCCAGCAGCTTAGGGACACACCAAGAGACCCAGTACTTC.

The chain employs TRBV28 and TRBJ1-5; no clear D gene. With 7 bases removed from V and 7 bases from J, the gap between germline ends came to 11 bases. Germline assignment: CDR1 MDHEN and CDR2 SYDVKM. There are 12 residues in the CDR3. In DNA form, the CDR3 reads TGTGCCAGCAATACGGGAGTCCAGCCCCAGCATTTT. Translation: CASNTGVQPQHF.

The chain employs TRBV13 and TRBJ2-1, with 7 bases identical to TRBD1. The CDR3 has 16 residues. CDR1 is PRHDT, CDR2 FYEKMQ, per germline (reference sequence). Germline trimming cut 0 bases from V and 6 bases from J; bases unmatched to any gene: 8. The chain's CDR3 is CASSLGGPGGVNEQFF. CDR3 coding DNA: TGTGCCAGCAGCTTAGGAGGCCCAGGGGGAGTCAATGAGCAGTTCTTC.

V is TRBV9 and J is TRBJ2-3; TRBD1 is a possible D gene (5 bases). V was trimmed by 0 bases and J by 5 bases, leaving 16 bases between them. The CDR3 spans 16 residues. Germline assignment: CDR1 SGDLS and CDR2 YYNGEE. The CDR3 DNA sequence: TGTGCCAGCAGCGTAGAGGGGAACTGGCAAGTAGATACGCAGTATTTT. Protein product: CASSVEGNWQVDTQYF. The variable domain in full, completed from reference TRBV9 and TRBJ2-3, reads DSGVTQTPKHLITATGQRVTLRCSPRSGDLSVYWYQQSLDQGLQFLIQYYNGEERAKGNILERFSAQQFPDLHSELNLSSLELGDSALYFCASSVEGNWQVDTQYFGPGTRLTVL.

V is TRBV19 and J is TRBJ2-1; 10 bases line up with TRBD2. This CDR3 comprises 14 residues. Germline lookup yields CDR1 LNHDA and CDR2 SQIVND (reference sequence). The V gene end was trimmed by 6 bases and the J gene end by 4 bases; junction bases not matched to a gene: 3. CDR3 sequence (DNA): TGTGCCAGTAGCAGGACTAGCGGATACAATGAGCAGTTCTTC. Its translation: CASSRTSGYNEQFF.

This clone occurred a few times. Other DNA sequences from this sample encode an identical CDR3 as well. The chain recombines TRBV28 with TRBJ1-2; TRBD1 aligns across 9 bases. The CDR3 is 14 residues long. The trim removed 2 bases at V and 2 bases at J, leaving 0 bases unmatched. Germline CDR1 reads MDHEN; CDR2 reads SYDVKM. CDR3 sequence: CASSLGQGNYGYTF. CDR3 coding DNA: TGTGCCAGCAGTTTAGGACAGGGGAACTATGGCTACACCTTC.

This clone was found a few times. V gene TRBV5-6 combines with J gene TRBJ1-2; D is undetermined. The ends were cut back, 0 bases at V and 1 base at J, with 16 bases in the middle. The CDR3 totals 17 residues. Per germline, CDR1 SGHDT and CDR2 YYEEEE. The CDR3, as DNA: TGTGCCAGCAGCTTGGCGCCGCCCAGAGACTTTAACTATGGCTACACCTTC. It is translated as CASSLAPPRDFNYGYTF.

The V gene is TRBV5-1, the J gene TRBJ2-5; a possible D gene is TRBD1 (5 bases). The germline CDR1 and CDR2 sequences are SGHRS and YFSETQ. CDR3 length: 15 residues. V was clipped by 0 bases and J by 7 bases, with 16 bases between them. In DNA, the CDR3 is TGCGCCAGCAGCTTGGTGCCAGGGCCCCCGCGGACCCAGTACTTC. This translates into CASSLVPGPPRTQYF.

This clone was observed a few times. The chain uses TRBV30 and TRBJ2-1; D uncertain. The germline CDR1 and CDR2 sequences are GTSNPN and SVGIG (reference sequence). The CDR3 loop spans 11 amino acids. V lost 2 bases to trimming and J lost 6 bases, with 5 bases between them. Here the CDR3 reads CAWSPSNEQFF. Here the CDR3 DNA reads TGTGCCTGGAGTCCCTCCAATGAGCAGTTCTTC. Together with reference TRBV30 and TRBJ2-1, the CDR3 gives the full variable domain: SQTIHQWPATLVQPVGSPLSLECTVEGTSNPNLYWYRQAAGRGLQLLFYSVGIGQISSEVPQNLSASRPQDRQFILSSKKLLLSDSGFYLCAWSPSNEQFFGPGTRLTVL.

V and J are TRBV7-9 and TRBJ1-1, with a tentative D call TRBD1 (5 bases). The CDR3 is 15 residues long. The V gene's germline CDR1 is SEHNR and CDR2 FQNEAQ (reference sequence). V lost 2 bases and J 4 bases, leaving 14 bases between the germline ends. The CDR3 coding sequence is TGTGCCAGCAGCTTAATTGGGTTCCAGGGCACTGAAGCTTTCTTT. Amino acids: CASSLIGFQGTEAFF.

The chain joins TRBV10-1 to TRBJ2-3; 12 bases line up with TRBD2. The J segment lost 2 bases and the V segment lost 0 bases, leaving 3 bases of the junction unmatched. From germline, CDR1 is WNHNN and CDR2 SYGVQD (reference sequence). The CDR3 sequence is 17 residues long. In DNA, the CDR3 is TGCGCCAGCAGTGAGTCAGGACTAGCGGGACCCACAGATACGCAGTATTTT. It specifies CASSESGLAGPTDTQYF.

The chain joins TRBV5-1 to TRBJ1-2; D not resolved. V shed 0 bases and J shed 8 bases, with 11 bases lying between them. The CDR3 runs 13 residues. Germline V lookup: CDR1 SGHRS, CDR2 YFSETQ. This chain's CDR3 is CASSLGPSGGYTF. The CDR3 region has the DNA TGCGCCAGCAGCTTGGGCCCGTCCGGGGGCTACACCTTC.

The table lists this clone with a count of one. V and J are TRBV7-9 and TRBJ1-4, with 7 bases lining up with TRBD1. V lost 6 bases, J lost 8 bases, and 9 bases stayed unmatched. This CDR3 contains 14 residues. Germline CDR1 reads SEHNR; CDR2 reads FQNEAQ (reference sequence). The CDR3 is CASSLDRSWEKLFF. CDR3 nucleotides: TGTGCCAGCAGTCTGGACAGGTCCTGGGAAAAACTGTTTTTT.

This chain links TRBV5-4 with TRBJ2-2; a possible D gene is TRBD1 (6 bases). This CDR3 comprises 13 residues. Trimming removed 2 bases from V and 7 bases from J, with 9 bases in between. The V gene's germline CDR1 is SGHNT and CDR2 YYREEE (reference sequence). CDR3 sequence reads: CASSFGRGGELFF. As DNA, the CDR3 is TGTGCCAGCAGCTTCGGCAGGGGCGGGGAGCTGTTTTTT.

In nucleotides, the CDR3 is TGTGCCTTCGGTAGTTTGAGCGGTAATGAAAAACTGTTTTTT. It yields the protein CAFGSLSGNEKLFF. The chain recombines TRBV27 with TRBJ1-4, with no clear D. Germline V gene data show CDR1 as MNHEY and CDR2 as SMNVEV (reference sequence). Trimming pared 11 bases from V and 4 bases from J, leaving 17 bases between. CDR3 length: 14 residues.

The gene calls are TRBV5-4 and TRBJ2-3; TRBD2 agrees at 10 bases. Trimming removed 3 bases from V and 5 bases from J; junction bases left unmatched: 3. The CDR3 runs 14 residues. Germline V gene data show CDR1 as SGHNT and CDR2 as YYREEE (reference sequence). The CDR3 loop is CASSSKRGGDTQYF. The CDR3 nucleotides read TGTGCCAGCAGCTCCAAGCGGGGGGGAGATACGCAGTATTTT. The full variable domain, with the rest looked up from reference TRBV5-4 and TRBJ2-3, is ETGVTQSPTHLIKTRGQQVTLRCSSQSGHNTVSWYQQALGQGPQFIFQYYREEENGRGNFPPRFSGLQFPNYSSELNVNALELDDSALYLCASSSKRGGDTQYFGPGTRLTVL.

This clone was seen a single time. The gene calls are TRBV7-2 and TRBJ2-1; 8 bases match TRBD2. Germline V lookup: CDR1 SGHTA, CDR2 FQGNSA. Trimming removed 6 bases from V and 7 bases from J; junction bases left unmatched: 5. The CDR3 is 13 residues long. As DNA, the CDR3 is TGTGCCAGCAGTGCAGGCGGGGGGAATGAGCAGTTCTTC. It yields the protein CASSAGGGNEQFF.

The rearrangement uses TRBV30 and TRBJ1-3; 12 bases are a match to TRBD1. There are 17 residues in the CDR3. V lost 0 bases, J lost 4 bases, and 7 bases stayed unmatched. Germline values: CDR1 GTSNPN, CDR2 SVGIG (reference sequence). CDR3 nucleotide sequence: TGTGCCTGGAGTGTGGGGACAGGGGGCATGATCGGAAACACCATATATTTT. Translated: CAWSVGTGGMIGNTIYF. The full variable domain, completed using reference TRBV30 and TRBJ1-3, is SQTIHQWPATLVQPVGSPLSLECTVEGTSNPNLYWYRQAAGRGLQLLFYSVGIGQISSEVPQNLSASRPQDRQFILSSKKLLLSDSGFYLCAWSVGTGGMIGNTIYFGEGSWLTVV.

The V call is TRBV2, the J call TRBJ2-7, with 7 bases lining up with TRBD1. This CDR3 is built from 16 residues. Trimming cost V 5 bases and J 3 bases; bases outside gene matches: 13. CDR1 and CDR2 (germline): SNHLY, FYNNEI. CDR3 DNA: TGTGCCAGCAGTCCCGGACAGGCTGAACTGGGCTACGAGCAGTACTTC. Its protein product is CASSPGQAELGYEQYF.

The V call is TRBV5-1, the J call TRBJ2-3; the D is unclear. Germline V gene sequence: CDR1 SGHRS, CDR2 YFSETQ. V shed 5 bases and J shed 5 bases, with 9 bases lying between them. CDR3 length equals 12 residues. The CDR3 loop reads CASRDLRDTQYF. The CDR3, as DNA: TGCGCCAGCAGAGATTTGAGAGATACGCAGTATTTT.

This chain uses TRBV10-3 with TRBJ1-1; D unresolved. The V gene's germline CDR1 is ENHRY and CDR2 SYGVKD. This CDR3 region has 13 residues. Trimming removed 4 bases from V and 10 bases from J, with 16 bases in between. The CDR3 nucleotides read TGTGCCATCAGTGGGGTTGACGGGTTTGGAGCTTTCTTT. Amino acid sequence: CAISGVDGFGAFF.

This clone has just a few counts. The chain uses TRBV5-1 and TRBJ2-6, with D unresolved. The V gene lost 3 bases and the J gene lost 0 bases, with 4 bases spanning the gap. The CDR3 spans 14 residues. Germline values: CDR1 SGHRS, CDR2 YFSETQ. The CDR3 protein is CASSSSSGANVLTF. The DNA of the CDR3 is TGCGCCAGCAGCTCCTCCTCTGGGGCCAACGTCCTGACTTTC.

The CDR3 here is CSASVRDTQYF. CDR3 bases: TGCAGTGCTAGCGTGAGAGATACGCAGTATTTT. The chain has TRBV20-1 and TRBJ2-3; D is unresolved. The germline gives CDR1 DFQATT, CDR2 SNEGSKA (reference sequence). The CDR3 has 11 residues. V lost 3 bases and J 5 bases, leaving 6 bases between the germline ends.